These 22 T cell receptor beta chains were sequenced from one sample in a study of long-term antiretroviral therapy in people with HIV. It was version v3.0 of the immunoSEQ assay that was run at survey level. Repertoires were generated with immunoSEQ multiplex PCR, while TCRdb's copy carries only in-frame clones and drops some. This sample has about 25,000 clones, with almost 80% found just once. The input for sequencing was unsorted PBMCs, taken 2.1 years after starting antiretroviral therapy. The origin of the receptors is a man aged 30-40 years with HIV.

This chain joins TRBV18 and TRBJ1-2, with D uncertain. Germline CDR1 is KGHSH and CDR2 is LQKENI. The ends were cut back, 3 bases at V and 3 bases at J, with 8 bases in the middle. The CDR3 runs 13 residues. In DNA, the CDR3 is TGTGCCAGCTCACCTTATCGGGACTATGGCTACACCTTC. This sequence encodes CASSPYRDYGYTF.

This clone appeared a few times. The V gene is TRBV9, the J gene TRBJ1-3; perhaps TRBD1 as D (6 bases). The germline V gene encodes CDR1 SGDLS and CDR2 YYNGEE. The CDR3 has 16 residues. The V end lost 1 base, the J end lost 2 bases, and 13 bases lay between the germline ends. CDR3 bases: TGTGCCAGCAGCGTATCCGGAAACAGGGCTGGAAACACCATATATTTT. This sequence encodes CASSVSGNRAGNTIYF.

DNA of the CDR3: TGTGCCAGCAGCGTTGCCGGGACAGGGGGCGATGAGCAGTTCTTC. Translated, it gives CASSVAGTGGDEQFF. The chain carries TRBV9 and TRBJ2-1; the match to TRBD1 covers 12 bases. Trimming cost V 2 bases and J 8 bases; bases outside gene matches: 5. The CDR3 covers 15 residues. Germline values: CDR1 SGDLS, CDR2 YYNGEE. Looking up the rest from reference TRBV9 and TRBJ2-1 gives the full variable domain: DSGVTQTPKHLITATGQRVTLRCSPRSGDLSVYWYQQSLDQGLQFLIQYYNGEERAKGNILERFSAQQFPDLHSELNLSSLELGDSALYFCASSVAGTGGDEQFFGPGTRLTVL.

This chain uses TRBV5-5 with TRBJ2-7, with no clear D. V was trimmed by 4 bases and J by 0 bases, leaving 8 bases between them. Germline lookup yields CDR1 SGHKS and CDR2 YYEKEE (reference sequence). This CDR3 has 13 amino acids. CDR3 amino acids: CASSRADSYEQYF. For the CDR3, the DNA is TGTGCCAGCAGCCGGGCGGACTCCTACGAGCAGTACTTC.

V and J are TRBV5-5 and TRBJ2-6; 9 nucleotides line up with TRBD1. The germline V gene has CDR1 SGHKS and CDR2 YYEKEE (reference sequence). The CDR3 totals 17 residues. The junction had 3 bases not matched to a gene; V was cut back by 2 bases and J by 0 bases. The CDR3: CASSFRDRASGANVLTF. The CDR3 nucleotides read TGTGCCAGCAGCTTCCGGGACAGGGCCTCTGGGGCCAACGTCCTGACTTTC.

This clone was picked up a small number of times. In nucleotides, the CDR3 is TGTGCCAGCAGCCAGCATACAGGGGAGGTCCAGCATTTT. This sequence encodes CASSQHTGEVQHF. The chain is built from TRBV14 and TRBJ1-5, with 7 bases lining up with TRBD1. CDR1 and CDR2 from the germline V gene are SGHDN and FVKESK. The ends lost 3 bases at V and 12 bases at J; junction bases unmatched: 8. This CDR3 is 13 amino acids long.

The rearrangement uses TRBV25-1 and TRBJ2-3; 9 positions match TRBD1. The V and J ends lost 5 bases and 4 bases, in that order; junction bases with no gene match: 7. CDR1 is MGHDK, CDR2 SYGVNS, per germline. The CDR3 loop spans 15 amino acids. The CDR3 region is CASSQQGAGADTQYF. The DNA for the CDR3 is TGTGCCAGCAGTCAACAGGGGGCGGGCGCAGATACGCAGTATTTT.

This chain links TRBV28 with TRBJ1-3, with D perhaps TRBD1 (5 bases). Trimming pared 7 bases from V and 3 bases from J, leaving 19 bases between. The CDR3 runs 16 residues. CDR1 MDHEN and CDR2 SYDVKM come from the germline V gene. The DNA for the CDR3 is TGTGCCAGCACCTTCGGTAGGGGCGAATATGGAAACACCATATATTTT. Translation gives CASTFGRGEYGNTIYF.

J is TRBJ1-3 and V is TRBV5-1; D call uncertain. The V and J ends lost 8 bases and 0 bases respectively, with 18 bases between them. This CDR3 spans 16 amino acids. Per germline, CDR1 SGHRS and CDR2 YFSETQ. The CDR3 nucleotides are TGCGCCAGTCAGTTAGATAGTGGAATCTCTGGAAACACCATATATTTT. This translates into CASQLDSGISGNTIYF.

The chain combines TRBV7-2 with TRBJ1-3, with D possibly being TRBD1 (6 bases). The CDR3 has 14 residues. Germline V gene sequence: CDR1 SGHTA, CDR2 FQGNSA. Trimming removed 6 bases from V and 4 bases from J, with 13 bases in between. This CDR3 is CASSAGAGGNTIYF. CDR3 nucleotide sequence: TGTGCCAGCAGTGCAGGGGCAGGCGGAAACACCATATATTTT.

In its sample, this clone was seen once. The rearrangement uses TRBV12-2 and TRBJ2-3; TRBD2 is the table's D call, not checked against the DNA. TRBV12-2 counts as a pseudogene. The CDR3 runs 14 residues. The CDR3 is CASRLGGGADTQYF. The CDR3 DNA is TGTGCAAGTCGCTTAGGCGGGGGGGCAGATACGCAGTATTTT.

The sample holds one count of this clone. J is TRBJ2-1 and V is TRBV5-1; 10 bases are shared with TRBD2. Germline trimming cut 4 bases from V and 3 bases from J; bases unmatched to any gene: 4. The germline V gene has CDR1 SGHRS and CDR2 YFSETQ. This CDR3 has 15 residues. CDR3 in amino acids: CASSRGTSDYNEQFF. The DNA of the CDR3 is TGCGCCAGCAGCAGAGGGACTAGCGACTACAATGAGCAGTTCTTC.

The chain joins TRBV27 to TRBJ2-3; D unresolved. The germline CDR1 and CDR2 sequences are MNHEY and SMNVEV (reference sequence). CDR3 length: 15 amino acids. V was cut by 5 bases and J by 6 bases, with 18 bases left in between. CDR3 amino acids: CASSRKLVARDTQYF. As DNA, the CDR3 is TGTGCCAGCAGTCGTAAGCTAGTGGCACGGGATACGCAGTATTTT.

The V gene is TRBV13, the J gene TRBJ1-5; no firm D call. CDR1 and CDR2 from the germline V gene are PRHDT and FYEKMQ (reference sequence). The length of the CDR3 is 15 residues. The V end was cut by 0 bases, the J end by 0 bases, with 6 bases between. The CDR3 nucleotides are TGTGCCAGCAGCTTAGGTCCAGGTAGCAATCAGCCCCAGCATTTT. Its protein is CASSLGPGSNQPQHF.

The gene calls are TRBV7-8 and TRBJ2-7; 13 bases match TRBD2. V shed 5 bases and J 4 bases; nucleotides not matched to a gene: 5. CDR3 length: 15 residues. The germline V gene encodes CDR1 SGHVS and CDR2 FQNEAQ. The CDR3 DNA reads TGTGCCAGCAGCCCAACGACTAGCGGGAGGTACGAGCAGTACTTC. Translated: CASSPTTSGRYEQYF. Full variable domain (outside the CDR3, taken from reference TRBV7-8 and TRBJ2-7): GAGVSQSPRYKVAKRGQDVALRCDPISGHVSLFWYQQALGQGPEFLTYFQNEAQLDKSGLPSDRFFAERPEGSVSTLKIQRTQQEDSAVYLCASSPTTSGRYEQYFGPGTRLTVT.

The J gene is TRBJ2-7, the V gene TRBV7-9; D is unresolved. The CDR3 sequence is 15 residues long. Germline-derived CDR1 and CDR2 are SEHNR and FQNEAQ (reference sequence). V lost 5 bases and J lost 1, with 15 bases in between. CDR3 sequence reads: CASSTSTVGSYEQYF. The DNA for the CDR3 is TGTGCCAGCAGCACCTCGACGGTAGGGTCCTACGAGCAGTACTTC.

The rearrangement uses TRBV5-5 and TRBJ1-6; 7 bases agree with TRBD1. Germline V gene sequence: CDR1 SGHKS, CDR2 YYEKEE (reference sequence). V lost 1 base to trimming and J lost 6 bases; unmatched junction nucleotides: 4. The CDR3 length is 15 residues. The DNA for the CDR3 is TGTGCCAGCAGCTTGAATTGGGACAGTAATTCACCCCTCCACTTT. This codes for CASSLNWDSNSPLHF.

The rearrangement uses TRBV7-2 and TRBJ2-3, with D possibly matching TRBD2 (6 bases). Germline V lookup: CDR1 SGHTA, CDR2 FQGNSA. This CDR3 contains 14 residues. V was trimmed by 9 bases and J by 4 bases, leaving 17 bases between them. This CDR3 is CASKAGGMADTQYF. The CDR3 bases are TGTGCCAGTAAAGCCGGAGGGATGGCAGATACGCAGTATTTT.

The chain employs TRBV2 and TRBJ1-1; D is uncertain. With 2 bases removed from V and 1 base from J, the gap between germline ends came to 5 bases. Per germline, CDR1 SNHLY and CDR2 FYNNEI. CDR3 length equals 13 residues. In DNA, the CDR3 is TGTGCCAGCAGTGAACGGGAGAACACTGAAGCTTTCTTT. Translating gives CASSERENTEAFF.

V usage is TRBV19 and J usage is TRBJ2-1, with TRBD2 as a possible D gene (7 bases). Trimming removed 7 bases from V and 2 bases from J, with 18 bases in between. CDR1 is LNHDA, CDR2 SQIVND, per germline (reference sequence). This CDR3 comprises 16 residues. The CDR3 reads CASKLYRGAPYNEQFF. The CDR3 nucleotides read TGTGCCAGTAAACTGTATCGGGGGGCTCCCTACAATGAGCAGTTCTTC.

The chain recombines TRBV9 with TRBJ1-1, with D possibly matching TRBD1 (5 bases). V lost 2 bases and J 7 bases, leaving 12 bases between the germline ends. This CDR3 is 13 amino acids long. Germline assignment: CDR1 SGDLS and CDR2 YYNGEE. In DNA form, the CDR3 reads TGTGCCAGCAGCGTGTTGGGGGGGAGTGAAGCTTTCTTT. Amino acids: CASSVLGGSEAFF.

The chain employs TRBV5-5 and TRBJ1-5, with D unresolved. Germline CDR1 is SGHKS and CDR2 is YYEKEE (reference sequence). V was trimmed by 2 bases and J by 1 base, leaving 16 bases between them. CDR3 length equals 17 residues. For the CDR3, the DNA is TGTGCCAGCAGCTTAGGGATAGAAGGAGGGAGCAATCAGCCCCAGCATTTT. Its translation is CASSLGIEGGSNQPQHF.